Listed below are T cell receptor beta chains from one sample, sequenced in a study of regulatory T cells in long-lasting Graves disease. TCRdb reprocessed the multiplex PCR reads with MiXCR, giving one entry per CDR3 protein. The sample lists about 450,000 distinct CDR3 sequences; around a quarter were seen once. The sample in question was peripheral blood mononuclear cells (PBMCs), obtained when the disease was refractory, from a patient treated with antithyroid drugs. The receptors were gathered from a female donor with Graves disease. Each CDR3 is given with its conserved first and last residue.

j_gene: TRBJ1-2; len: 16; v_gene: TRBV18; CDR3aa: CASSPTGTEITYGYTF
j_gene: TRBJ2-1; len: 11; v_gene: TRBV2; CDR3aa: CASREGGEQFF
j_gene: TRBJ2-5; len: 13; v_gene: TRBV5-4; CDR3aa: CASSLNQRQGQYF
j_gene: TRBJ2-7; len: 12; v_gene: TRBV7-2; CDR3aa: CANSVIPYEQYF
j_gene: TRBJ2-2; len: 14; v_gene: TRBV10-3; CDR3aa: CAIRNTGEGGELFF
j_gene: TRBJ1-1; len: 13; v_gene: TRBV29-1; CDR3aa: CSVTGKLRTEAFF
j_gene: TRBJ1-1; len: 14; v_gene: TRBV7-2; CDR3aa: CASSLDRGRVAAFF
j_gene: TRBJ2-5; len: 14; v_gene: TRBV12-3/TRBV12-4; CDR3aa: CASSLDRTEETQYF
j_gene: TRBJ2-5; len: 11; v_gene: TRBV5-5; CDR3aa: CASSFMETQYF
j_gene: TRBJ2-7; len: 16; v_gene: TRBV7-2; CDR3aa: CASSLSTGAASYEQYF
j_gene: TRBJ2-4; len: 14; v_gene: TRBV20-1; CDR3aa: CSASIGVPKNIQYF
j_gene: TRBJ2-1; len: 13; v_gene: TRBV20-1; CDR3aa: CSARGVAGGEQFF
j_gene: TRBJ2-7; len: 15; v_gene: TRBV11-1; CDR3aa: CAGSPGASAIHEQYF
j_gene: TRBJ1-4; len: 15; v_gene: TRBV6-5; CDR3aa: CASSYFGQGGEKLFF
j_gene: TRBJ2-7; len: 14; v_gene: TRBV6-2/TRBV6-3; CDR3aa: CASSYSTGVDPKYF
j_gene: TRBJ2-1; len: 13; v_gene: TRBV6-2/TRBV6-3; CDR3aa: CASRGGAYNEQFF
j_gene: TRBJ1-4; len: 15; v_gene: TRBV18; CDR3aa: CASSPPSGAHEKLFF
j_gene: TRBJ2-2; len: 15; v_gene: TRBV19; CDR3aa: CASNPLTSQGGELFF
j_gene: TRBJ1-4; len: 14; v_gene: TRBV7-6; CDR3aa: CASSPQQGGEKLFF
j_gene: TRBJ2-4; len: 16; v_gene: TRBV6-1; CDR3aa: CASRRTSGRERSIQYF
j_gene: TRBJ2-5; len: 16; v_gene: TRBV6-9; CDR3aa: CASSYVTGGASETQYF
j_gene: TRBJ2-3; len: 15; v_gene: TRBV7-3; CDR3aa: CASSLVPRTSDTQYF
j_gene: TRBJ2-5; len: 12; v_gene: TRBV20-1; CDR3aa: CSGKLTQETQYF